Described below is a single TCR beta chain sequence and its context. These data are taken from a study of T cells in Graves' hyperthyroidism and ophthalmopathy. Study-wide background: Peripheral blood collection took place at initial diagnosis, before any treatment.

The CDR3 length is 10 residues. Germline V lookup: CDR1 WSHSY, CDR2 SAAADI. V lost 10 bases and J lost 7, with 9 bases in between. Amplification targeted TCR beta CDR3 regions from RNA transcripts. HTBI primers were used for first-round RT-PCR of the TCR CDR3. From the multiplex PCR reads, TCRdb called clonotypes with MiXCR, one entry per CDR3 protein. Of some 350,000 distinct CDR3 sequences detected, 20% to 25% appear once; the ten largest clones hold over 70%. The TCR comes from a man aged 45-65 years with Graves' hyperthyroidism. The chain uses TRBV10-2 and TRBJ2-3, with D perhaps matching TRBD1 (5 bases). Specimen: blood. CDR3 sequence (DNA): TGCGCCACCCGACAGCATACGCAGTATTTT. Residues: CATRQHTQYF.